This T cell receptor beta chain was retrieved from a study of shared clonotypes between healthy human individuals. Study-level results: Among the subsets, naive ones generally showed larger estimated richness than memory ones.

In regard to this clone: The antigen remains undetermined.

CDR3 length: 14 amino acids. The germline V gene encodes CDR1 MNHEY and CDR2 SMNVEV (reference sequence). With 5 bases removed from V and 2 bases from J, the gap between germline ends came to 13 bases. The authors' processing: Owing to the provision of junction-only sequences devoid of quality scores by immunoSEQ, filtering differed. Generated by immunoSEQ multiplex PCR, the TCRdb table keeps only in-frame clones and is missing some. V, J and clone size are taken as reported in that table, and D and trimming were inferred from the DNA itself. The repertoire has about 2 million clones, about 95% of them found once; the top ten carry 0.95% to 1.5%. Naivety among CD8 cells was defined by CD45RO negativity and positive CCR7 selection, thereby excluding terminally differentiated effector memory CD45RA+ cells.

Sequences were obtained from naive CD8+ T cells sorted from blood. The rearrangement joins TRBV27 to TRBJ2-7; D unresolved. This clonotype originated in a man younger than 35 in good health. CDR3 in DNA: TGTGCCAGCAGTCCGCCGGATAGGGCCTACGAGCAGTACTTC. Amino acid sequence: CASSPPDRAYEQYF.